Below are 10 T cell receptor beta chains sequenced from a single sample in a study of blood T cells in healthy people across ages. Primed by a sample-barcoded 5' primer and a J-beta primer mix, a second PCR proceeded for about 6 to 11 cycles. TCRdb fed the 5' RACE reads into MiXCR, producing one record per CDR3 protein. This sample has hundreds of thousands of distinct CDR3 sequences, with approximately 30% found just once. The sample was blood. The receptors originated from an elderly woman in good health.

As for this clonotype: One base away lies a much larger clone, so this may be a sequencing read error. This chain links TRBV6-2 or TRBV6-3 with TRBJ1-1; D possibly corresponds to TRBD1 (5 bases). Germline values: CDR1 MNHEY, CDR2 SVGEGT. The CDR3 is 13 amino acids. Trimming shortened V by 6 bases and J by 3 bases, and 11 bases separated the two germline ends. CDR3 DNA sequence: TGTGCCAGCAGCGCAGGGACGGACACTGAAGCTTTCTTT. This sequence encodes CASSAGTDTEAFF.

The V gene is TRBV20-1, the J gene TRBJ2-2; D remains unclear. Germline CDR1 is DFQATT and CDR2 is SNEGSKA (reference sequence). This CDR3 has 16 amino acids. V lost 0 bases and J lost 2, with 13 bases in between. The DNA for the CDR3 is TGCAGTGCTAGAGACGACTCCTTATTTAACACCGGGGAGCTGTTTTTT. Protein product: CSARDDSLFNTGELFF.

A remark on this clonotype: A single base separates this from a much larger clone, so it may be a read error. The gene calls are TRBV28 and TRBJ2-5; D possibly corresponds to TRBD2 (7 bases). The CDR3 consists of 14 residues. Germline CDR1 is MDHEN and CDR2 is SYDVKM. CDR3 region: CAGSSAGGRETQYF. The CDR3 DNA reads TGTGCCGGCAGTTCCGCCGGGGGGCGAGAGACCCAGTACTTC.

At least ten counts were recorded for this clonotype. As DNA, the CDR3 is TGTGCCAGCATGGAGGGAGAGACCCAGTACTTC. Residues: CASMEGETQYF. The chain has TRBV6-6 and TRBJ2-5; D possibly corresponds to TRBD2 (6 bases). The germline V gene encodes CDR1 MNHNY and CDR2 SVGAGI (reference sequence). V was cut by 7 bases and J by 4 bases, with 7 bases left in between. This CDR3 has 11 amino acids.

The chain recombines TRBV20-1 with TRBJ1-6, with TRBD1 as a possible D gene (5 bases). The CDR3 sequence is 15 residues long. The V end lost 4 bases, the J end lost 6 bases, and 16 bases lay between the germline ends. Germline assignment: CDR1 DFQATT and CDR2 SNEGSKA (reference sequence). CDR3 coding DNA: TGCAGTGCTATACCAACGGGACTCGGTAATTCACCCCTCCACTTT. Amino acid sequence: CSAIPTGLGNSPLHF.

In its sample, this clonotype was seen many times. CDR3: CASSESAGGYGYTF. DNA for the CDR3: TGTGCCAGCAGTGAAAGTGCAGGGGGCTATGGCTACACCTTC. The genes are TRBV25-1 and TRBJ1-2, with 7 bases lining up with TRBD1. Germline-derived CDR1 and CDR2 are MGHDK and SYGVNS. Losses at the gene ends were 2 bases for V and 4 bases for J; bases not matched to a gene: 4. The CDR3 runs to 14 residues.

This clonotype was counted between two and nine times. This clone may be a read error of a much larger clone one base away. This sequence joins TRBV2 and TRBJ2-1; weak D call: TRBD1 (6 bases). There are 14 residues in the CDR3. The germline V gene has CDR1 SNHLY and CDR2 FYNNEI. The CDR3 reads CASNEDAGEIVQFF. The CDR3 DNA reads as TGTGCCAGCAATGAAGACGCAGGGGAGATCGTGCAGTTCTTC.

There are many counts of this clonotype. V and J are TRBV15 and TRBJ2-5; D may be TRBD1 (5 bases). Trimming left V 0 bases short and J 4 bases short, with 15 bases between. This CDR3 is built from 16 residues. Per germline, CDR1 LNHNV and CDR2 YYDKDF (reference sequence). Here the CDR3 reads CATSRDMLQVRETQYF. The CDR3 DNA follows: TGTGCCACCAGCAGAGATATGCTACAGGTTCGAGAGACCCAGTACTTC.

The chain combines TRBV20-1 with TRBJ1-2; 8 positions agree with TRBD1. The CDR3 runs 14 residues. V dropped 3 bases and J dropped 1; count of bases not matched to a gene: 4. Per the germline V gene, CDR1 is DFQATT and CDR2 is SNEGSKA (reference sequence). CDR3 coding DNA: TGCAGTGCTAGCCCAGGGGGCGATAACTATGGCTACACCTTC. Translation: CSASPGGDNYGYTF.

This clonotype came up many times. It may be a read error: a sequence one base away is much more abundant. The chain carries TRBV7-2 and TRBJ2-5, with D uncertain. The CDR3 covers 14 residues. Trimming cost V 0 bases and J 11 bases, with 16 bases left between them. CDR1 and CDR2 (germline): SGHTA, FQGNSA. CDR3 region: CASSLAVGNDEQYF. The CDR3 DNA reads as TGTGCCAGCAGCTTAGCGGTCGGTAACGATGAGCAGTACTTC. The whole variable domain, remainder taken from reference TRBV7-2 and TRBJ2-5, is GAGVSQSPSNKVTEKGKDVELRCDPISGHTALYWYRQSLGQGLEFLIYFQGNSAPDKSGLPSDRFSAERTGGSVSTLTIQRTQQEDSAVYLCASSLAVGNDEQYFGPGTRLLVL.